This TCR beta chain was retrieved from a study of blood T cell repertoires in COVID-19 (TCRdb year 2020). A note on the overall study: The collaborator samples originated in the United States, Italy and Spain and spanned the acute and convalescent phases of COVID-19. The repertoires were released in a freely available public database meant as a resource for research on the immune response to SARS-CoV-2. Subjects who had been exposed to COVID-19, were actively infected with it, or had recovered from it provided the deeply sampled blood TCRbeta repertoires that made up the dataset. Where available, HLA class I and class II types were taken from metadata supplied by the sample provider and were not determined by assay-based typing. Sample metadata almost always included a de-identified subject ID, COVID-19 status, age in years and sex. Samples came from the ongoing ImmuneRACE study (first 160 participants) plus 1,254 subjects from 6 global collaborators. The material from the prospective study consisted of cDNA or gDNA derived from T cells, B-cell-depleted T cells, or PBMCs.

CDR1 and CDR2 (MGHRA, YSYEKL) derive from the germline V gene. V and J are truncated by 1 base and 8 bases respectively, leaving an intervening sequence of 14 bases. Its CDR3 holds 14 amino acids, cysteine through phenylalanine. Only the CDR3 region is kept as DNA, spanning 42 bases read in frame from base 1. TCRbeta CDR3 regions were amplified from genomic DNA using the immunoSEQ Assay, a bias-controlled multiplex PCR. As for how the authors treated the data: The number of nucleated cells in each sample was estimated by amplification of reference gene primers within the assay. Sequence reads were collapsed and filtered to measure the absolute abundance of every unique TCRbeta CDR3 rearrangement. For each sample, productive Simpson clonality was calculated by taking the square root of Simpson's diversity index across productive rearrangements. The table was pulled from immuneACCESS by TCRdb, which kept in-frame rearrangements only. Such tables lose some clones; where checked, under half of the loss comes from unresolved V genes, and the rest has no known cause. D and trimming come from the DNA, and the V and J calls and clone size come from that table. This sample holds roughly 25,000 clones; approximately 79% were observed only once. The ten largest make up roughly 60% of the sample.

Study-wide findings and limitations: How much clinical and demographic metadata was included differed by source and by participant, and the metadata was provided uncurated.

A word on this clone: Its antigen target is currently unknown. Base qualities were left out, and no much larger clone turns up one base away.

Each collaborating institution followed its own protocols to collect whole blood in K2EDTA tubes. For TCRbeta analysis, collaborator samples were shipped as frozen whole blood, as isolated PBMCs, or as DNA extracted from either sample type. This TCR came from a woman older than 75 with acute or convalescent COVID-19. Sequenced material: peripheral blood. Recombination linked TRBV4-1 to TRBJ1-2, and the D gene may be TRBD1, 5 bases matching. The nucleotide sequence reads as follows: TGCGCCAGCAGCCAAGTTACAGGTTTGGTCGGCTACACCTTC. Translation gives CASSQVTGLVGYTF.